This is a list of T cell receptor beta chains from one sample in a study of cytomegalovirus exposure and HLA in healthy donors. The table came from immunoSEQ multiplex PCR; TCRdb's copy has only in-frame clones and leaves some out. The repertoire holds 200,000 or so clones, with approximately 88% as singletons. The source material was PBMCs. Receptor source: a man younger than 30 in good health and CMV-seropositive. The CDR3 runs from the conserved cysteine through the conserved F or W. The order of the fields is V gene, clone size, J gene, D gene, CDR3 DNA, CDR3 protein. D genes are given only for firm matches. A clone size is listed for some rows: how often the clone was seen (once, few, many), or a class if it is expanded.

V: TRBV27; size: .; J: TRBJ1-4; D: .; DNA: TGTGCCAGCAGGGACAGCTCCGTAGTTGAACTGTTTTTT; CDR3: CASRDSSVVELFF
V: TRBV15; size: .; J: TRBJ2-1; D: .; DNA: TGTGCCACCAGCAGAGAACGGGGACTGTCCGGGAAGGTCGATGAGCAGTTCTTC; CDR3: CATSRERGLSGKVDEQFF
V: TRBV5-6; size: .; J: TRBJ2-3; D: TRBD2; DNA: TGTGCCAGCAGCCTAGCGGGAGGGCCGGATACGCAGTATTTT; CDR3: CASSLAGGPDTQYF
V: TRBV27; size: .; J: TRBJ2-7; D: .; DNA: TGTGCCAGCAGTCACGGGGAATCCTACGAGCAGTACTTC; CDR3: CASSHGESYEQYF
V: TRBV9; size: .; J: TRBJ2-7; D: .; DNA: TGTGCCAGCAGCGTAGGGCAGGGCCCCTACGAGCAGTACTTC; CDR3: CASSVGQGPYEQYF
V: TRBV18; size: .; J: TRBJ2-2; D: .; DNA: TGTGCCAGCTCACCACCGAAGGGGGCCGGGGAGCTGTTTTTT; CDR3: CASSPPKGAGELFF
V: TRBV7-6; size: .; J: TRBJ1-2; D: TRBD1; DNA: TGTGCCAGCAGCTCGGCGGACAGGGGTCGTTTACCTAACTATGGCTACACCTTC; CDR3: CASSSADRGRLPNYGYTF
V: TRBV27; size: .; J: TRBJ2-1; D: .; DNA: TGTGCCAGCAGTCTCGGCGGGGGCTTTGGACAGTTCTTC; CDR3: CASSLGGGFGQFF
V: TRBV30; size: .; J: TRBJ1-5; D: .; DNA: TGTGCCTGGGAAACAGGATTGGATCAGCCCCAGCATTTT; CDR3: CAWETGLDQPQHF
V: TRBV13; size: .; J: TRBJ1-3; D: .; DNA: TGTGCCAGCAGCTCAACCGGGACTGCTGGAAACACCATATATTTT; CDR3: CASSSTGTAGNTIYF
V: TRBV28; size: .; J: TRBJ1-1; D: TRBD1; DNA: TGTGCCAGCAGAGTTTACGGGACAGGGCTTCTAGAAGCTTTCTTT; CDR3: CASRVYGTGLLEAFF
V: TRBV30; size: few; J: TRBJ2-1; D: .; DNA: TGTGCCTGGAGTGTACTGGGGAGATCCTACAATGAGCAGTTCTTC; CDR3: CAWSVLGRSYNEQFF
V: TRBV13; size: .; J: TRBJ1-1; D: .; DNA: TGTGCCAGCAGCTTATTTGTGACGGGAAACACTGAAGCTTTCTTT; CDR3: CASSLFVTGNTEAFF
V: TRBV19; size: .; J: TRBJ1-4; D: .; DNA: TGTGCCAGTAGTCCAACCACGGGGAGAGAAAAACTGTTTTTT; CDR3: CASSPTTGREKLFF
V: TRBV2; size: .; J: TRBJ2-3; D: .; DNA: TGTGCCAGAGAGGCTAGTGGGAGGACAGATACGCAGTATTTT; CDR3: CAREASGRTDTQYF
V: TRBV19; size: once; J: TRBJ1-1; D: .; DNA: TGTGCCAGTAGTATCATTGAGACACCGAACACTGAAGCTTTCTTT; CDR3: CASSIIETPNTEAFF
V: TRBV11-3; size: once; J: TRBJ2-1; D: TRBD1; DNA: TGTGCCAGCAGCCTGGACAGGGGGCAGTTGGTTGAGCAGTTCTTC; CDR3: CASSLDRGQLVEQFF
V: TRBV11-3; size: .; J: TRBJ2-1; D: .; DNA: TGTGCCAGCAGCCCTTCAAGAGCCCCCAATGAGCAGTTCTTC; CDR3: CASSPSRAPNEQFF
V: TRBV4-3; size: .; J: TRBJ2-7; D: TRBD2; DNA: TGCGCCAGCAGCCATTCCTCCCCGGTAGCGGGAGTGTCCTACGAGCAGTACTTC; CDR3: CASSHSSPVAGVSYEQYF
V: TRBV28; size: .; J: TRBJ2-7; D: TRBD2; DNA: TGTGCCAGCAGCCCATCTGGGAGGGCCCCCTCCTACGAGCAGTACTTC; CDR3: CASSPSGRAPSYEQYF
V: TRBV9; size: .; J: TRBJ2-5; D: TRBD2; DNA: TGTGCCAGCAGCGTAAGACTAGCGGGACAGGAGACCCAGTACTTC; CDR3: CASSVRLAGQETQYF
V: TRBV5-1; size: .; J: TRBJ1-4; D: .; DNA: TGCGCCAGCAGCCCCATCACAGGGCCTAATGAAAAACTGTTTTTT; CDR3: CASSPITGPNEKLFF
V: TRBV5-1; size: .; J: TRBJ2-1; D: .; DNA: TGCGCCAGCAGCTTGGCAGGAGAGCAGTTCTTC; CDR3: CASSLAGEQFF
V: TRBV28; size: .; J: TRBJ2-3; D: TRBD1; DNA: TGTGCCAGCAGCGACAGGGCTAGGGATACGCAGTATTTT; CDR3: CASSDRARDTQYF
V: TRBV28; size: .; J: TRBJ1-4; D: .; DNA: TGTGCCAGCAAGCAGGGGAATGAAAAACTGTTTTTT; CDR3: CASKQGNEKLFF
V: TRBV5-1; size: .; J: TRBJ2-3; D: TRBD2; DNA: TGCGCCAGCAGAATAGAAACTAGCGCAGATACGCAGTATTTT; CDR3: CASRIETSADTQYF
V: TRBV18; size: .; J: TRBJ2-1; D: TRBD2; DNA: TGTGCCAGCTCACCGACTGAGGCGGGAGCCCACAATGAGCAGTTCTTC; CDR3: CASSPTEAGAHNEQFF
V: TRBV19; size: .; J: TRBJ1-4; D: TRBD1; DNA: TGTGCCAGTAGCCGACAGGGGATTAATGAAAAACTGTTTTTT; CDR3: CASSRQGINEKLFF
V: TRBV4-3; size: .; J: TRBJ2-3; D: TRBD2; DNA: TGCGCCAGCAGCCTCCTCGGACTAGCGGGACCGAGGGCAGATACGCAGTATTTT; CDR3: CASSLLGLAGPRADTQYF
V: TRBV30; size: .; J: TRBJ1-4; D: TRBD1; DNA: TGTGCCTGGAGTGTACTCGGGACAGGGGACGAAAAACTGTTTTTT; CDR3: CAWSVLGTGDEKLFF
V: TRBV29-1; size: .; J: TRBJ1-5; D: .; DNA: TGCAGCGCCCGACAGGCCTCAAATCAGCCCCAGCATTTT; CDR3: CSARQASNQPQHF
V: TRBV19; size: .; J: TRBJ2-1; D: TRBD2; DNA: TGTGCATCTCTCATCGGGGGAGGGCCTGAGAATGAGCAGTTCTTC; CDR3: CASLIGGGPENEQFF
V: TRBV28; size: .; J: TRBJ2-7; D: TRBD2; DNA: TGTGCCAGCCATGGGCTAGCGGGCCCCTTGGCGTACTTC; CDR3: CASHGLAGPLAYF
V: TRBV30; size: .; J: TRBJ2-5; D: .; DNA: TGTGCCTGGAGTGGTCCACAAGAGACCCAGTACTTC; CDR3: CAWSGPQETQYF
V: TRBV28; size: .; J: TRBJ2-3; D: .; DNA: TGTGCCAGCAGTTTTGGGGGGGGCACTAGCACAGATACGCAGTATTTT; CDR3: CASSFGGGTSTDTQYF
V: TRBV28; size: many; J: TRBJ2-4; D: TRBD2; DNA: TGTGCCAGCAGTTTGCCCGGGGCGGGGGGGGCCAAAAACATTCAGTACTTC; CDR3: CASSLPGAGGAKNIQYF
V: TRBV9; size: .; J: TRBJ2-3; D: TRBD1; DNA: TGTGCCAGCAGCTCCTACAGGGGGCCTAGCACAGATACGCAGTATTTT; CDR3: CASSSYRGPSTDTQYF
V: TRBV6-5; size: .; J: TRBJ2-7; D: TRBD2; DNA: TGTGCCAGCAGACCGTCCGGGAGGGGCTCCTACGAGCAGTACTTC; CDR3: CASRPSGRGSYEQYF
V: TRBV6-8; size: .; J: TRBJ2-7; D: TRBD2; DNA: TGTGCCAGCAGTCCTAGCGGGAGTTCCTACGAGCAGTACTTC; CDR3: CASSPSGSSYEQYF
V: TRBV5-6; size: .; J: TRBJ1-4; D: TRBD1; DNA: TGTGCCAGCAGCCCCCAGGGACAGGGGAATGAAAAACTGTTTTTT; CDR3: CASSPQGQGNEKLFF
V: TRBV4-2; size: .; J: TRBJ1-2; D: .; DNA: TGTGCCAGCAGCCGGGCGAGTGGGTCCTACACCTTC; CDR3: CASSRASGSYTF
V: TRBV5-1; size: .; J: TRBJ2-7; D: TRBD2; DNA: TGCGCCAGCAGCAATAAACTCACTAGCGGGAGAGAAAACGAGCAGTACTTC; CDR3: CASSNKLTSGRENEQYF
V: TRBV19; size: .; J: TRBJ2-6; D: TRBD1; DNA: TGTGCCACCAGGGGGCTCGGGGCCAACGTCCTGACTTTC; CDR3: CATRGLGANVLTF
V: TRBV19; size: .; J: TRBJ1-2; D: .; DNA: TGTGCCAGTAGTAACGGACTGGAGGGTAACTATGGCTACACCTTC; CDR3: CASSNGLEGNYGYTF
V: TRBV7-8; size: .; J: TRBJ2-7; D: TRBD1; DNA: TGTGCCAGCAGCTTAGCGCGGGGGACAGGGGGCTACGAGCAGTACTTC; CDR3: CASSLARGTGGYEQYF
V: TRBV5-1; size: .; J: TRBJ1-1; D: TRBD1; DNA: TGCGCCAGCAGCCGGACAGGGAACACTGAAGCTTTCTTT; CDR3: CASSRTGNTEAFF
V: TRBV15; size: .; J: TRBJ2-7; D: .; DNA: TGTGCCACCAGCAGAGATCGGGCTAGCGCAACCTACGAGCAGTACTTC; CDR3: CATSRDRASATYEQYF
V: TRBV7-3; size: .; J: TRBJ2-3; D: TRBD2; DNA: TGTGCCAGCAGCCCTGCCCTAGCGGGAGGTACAGATACGCAGTATTTT; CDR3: CASSPALAGGTDTQYF
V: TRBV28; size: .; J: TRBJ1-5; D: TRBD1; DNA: TGTGCCAGCAGTGACAGGGGGCCCAATCAGCCCCAGCATTTT; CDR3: CASSDRGPNQPQHF
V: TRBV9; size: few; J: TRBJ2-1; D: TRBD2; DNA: TGTGCCAGCAGCGTAGAAGGGACTAGCGGAGGTCCCTACAATGAGCAGTTCTTC; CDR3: CASSVEGTSGGPYNEQFF
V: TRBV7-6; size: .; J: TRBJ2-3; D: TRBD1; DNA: TGTGCCAGCAGTCACAGGGGTTCCACAGATACGCAGTATTTT; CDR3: CASSHRGSTDTQYF
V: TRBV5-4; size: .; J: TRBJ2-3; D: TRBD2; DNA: TGTGCCAGCAGCCTAGATAGCGGGAGTGCAGATACGCAGTATTTT; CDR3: CASSLDSGSADTQYF
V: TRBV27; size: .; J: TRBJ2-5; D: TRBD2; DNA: TGTGCCACCAAGCGGGAGGTAAAACAAGAGACCCAGTACTTC; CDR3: CATKREVKQETQYF
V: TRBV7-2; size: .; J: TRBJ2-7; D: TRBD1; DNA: TGTGCCAGCAGCTTAGACTCCGGACAGGGGGTTGTCTACGAGCAGTACTTC; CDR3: CASSLDSGQGVVYEQYF
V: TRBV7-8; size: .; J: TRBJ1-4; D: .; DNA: TGTGCCAGCAGCCGGAAGATCGGAGGGCGGGAGGAAAAACTGTTTTTT; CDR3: CASSRKIGGREEKLFF
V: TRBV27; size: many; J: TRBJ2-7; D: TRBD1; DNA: TGTGCCAGCAGTTTGACAGGGGCAAGCGAGCAGTACTTC; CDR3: CASSLTGASEQYF
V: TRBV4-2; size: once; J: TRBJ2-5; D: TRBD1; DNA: TGTGCCAGCAGCCCCAGGGGGAGCAAAGAGACCCAGTACTTC; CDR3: CASSPRGSKETQYF
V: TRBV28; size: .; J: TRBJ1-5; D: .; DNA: TGTGCCAGCAGTTTAAGCAGGGCGAGTCAGCCCCAGCATTTT; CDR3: CASSLSRASQPQHF
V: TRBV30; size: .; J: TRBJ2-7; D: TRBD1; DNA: TGTGCCTGGAGTGTCGGTCAGGGGGTCCACGAGCAGTACTTC; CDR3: CAWSVGQGVHEQYF